This TCR beta chain emerged from a study of blood T cell repertoires in COVID-19. In the original processing: Nucleated cell counts were estimated from reference gene primer amplification. Assay: immunoSEQ multiplex PCR; the TCRdb copy retains only in-frame clones and omits some. That table gives V, J and clone size, and the DNA gave D and trimming. The sample holds around 150,000 clones; about 80% are singletons and the top ten take nearly 3.5%. To note about this clone: The sample contains more than one DNA sequence encoding this CDR3.

The CDR3 totals 15 residues. Germline lookup yields CDR1 SGHNT and CDR2 YYREEE (reference sequence). With 1 base removed from V and 5 bases from J, the gap between germline ends came to 15 bases. Participants spanned ages about 18 to 90 years and resided in around 25 US areas. Researchers sorted participants into cohorts using their self-reported clinical history. Resolution of symptoms, clearance, or two negative PCRs was present in recovered Cohort 3 donors. The V gene is TRBV5-4, the J gene TRBJ2-5, with D perhaps matching TRBD2 (5 bases). The receptor comes from a woman aged 55 to 70 who had recovered from COVID-19. The sample taken for sequencing was PBMCs or T cells enriched from blood (not recorded which). The CDR3, as DNA: TGTGCCAGCAGCTTGAAAGGACTCGGCTCGGAGACCCAGTACTTC. Translated, it gives CASSLKGLGSETQYF.